The text below deals with one T cell receptor (beta chain). Its antigen is unknown. These data come from a study of PD-1 blockade in classical Hodgkin lymphoma. Study results and limitations: Diminished baseline TCR diversity has been reported in newly diagnosed patients relative to healthy donors. Baseline diversity was lower in partial responders and progressors than complete responders.

Trimming shortened V by 1 base and J by 8 bases, and 8 bases separated the two germline ends. The CDR3 is 12 residues long. CDR1 and CDR2 (germline): SEHNR, FQNEAQ (reference sequence). Every patient experienced relapse after autologous stem cell transplantation, and brentuximab vedotin exposure varied. Progressive disease, partial response or complete response was each patient's best response. Measured with immunoSEQ multiplex PCR; TCRdb has only the in-frame clones, and not every one. The data contain around 20,000 clones, more than 80% of them singletons. The sequenced sample was peripheral blood mononuclear cells (PBMCs), obtained before the second cycle of nivolumab. The clonotype was recovered from a human donor with classical Hodgkin lymphoma. The V gene is TRBV7-9, the J gene TRBJ1-2; D is unclear. CDR3 bases: TGTGCCAGCAGCTTAGACCTCGCGGGCTACACCTTC. Protein: CASSLDLAGYTF.